The rows below give T cell receptor beta chains drawn from one sample of a study of blood T cell repertoires in COVID-19. Sequenced by immunoSEQ multiplex PCR; TCRdb stores in-frame clones only, minus some. Here the sample spans approximately 62,000 clones, 80% to 90% being singletons. The sample comprised peripheral blood. Receptors originate from a human donor with active COVID-19. The donor label of this sample is uncertain. The CDR3 runs from the conserved cysteine through the conserved F or W. The D gene is left open where the match is weak. Only part of the rows carry a size: once, few, many, or a class if the clone is expanded.

few	TRBV6-2/TRBV6-3	TRBJ1-3	-	TGTGCCAGCAGCCGCCGGTCGTTCTCTGGAAACACCATATATTTT	CASSRRSFSGNTIYF
-	TRBV15	TRBJ2-3	-	TGTGCCACCAGCAGGACAGGCGAGGGAGATACGCAGTATTTT	CATSRTGEGDTQYF
-	TRBV5-1	TRBJ2-3	TRBD1	TGCGCCAGCAGCCCGGGACAGTCCACAGATACGCAGTATTTT	CASSPGQSTDTQYF
-	TRBV4-1	TRBJ2-3	TRBD2	TGCGCCAGCAGCCAAGGGCTAGCGGGAGGTGATACGCAGTATTTT	CASSQGLAGGDTQYF
-	TRBV15	TRBJ2-7	TRBD2	TGTGCCACCAGCGCAGAGTCAGTTGCAGGGAGGGTAGCGCGCTCCTACGAGCAGTACTTC	CATSAESVAGRVARSYEQYF
-	TRBV4-1	TRBJ2-5	TRBD1	TGCGCCAGCAGCCAACAGGACAGGGTACAAGAGACCCAGTACTTC	CASSQQDRVQETQYF
-	TRBV5-1	TRBJ2-3	TRBD2	TGCGCCAGCAGCAGGCTAGCGGGGGACGGAACAGATACGCAGTATTTT	CASSRLAGDGTDTQYF
-	TRBV9	TRBJ2-1	TRBD1	TGTGCCAGCAGCACAGGACAGGGCACCTACAATGAGCAGTTCTTC	CASSTGQGTYNEQFF
-	TRBV19	TRBJ1-1	-	TGTGCCAGTAGTTACGGGAGAATTAACACTGAAGCTTTCTTT	CASSYGRINTEAFF
-	TRBV7-8	TRBJ2-3	TRBD2	TGTGCCAGCAGCTTAACTAGCGGGAGTTTTGATACGCAGTATTTT	CASSLTSGSFDTQYF
-	TRBV7-2	TRBJ2-1	TRBD1	TGTGCCAGCAGCCCTGGACAGGGCAATGAGCAGTTCTTC	CASSPGQGNEQFF
-	TRBV4-1	TRBJ2-5	-	TGCGCCAGCAGCCAATCCGGGACACCCGTGGAGACCCAGTACTTC	CASSQSGTPVETQYF
-	TRBV12-5	TRBJ2-5	TRBD1	TGTGCTAGTGGTTTTGGGGCAGGGGGACGAGAGACCCAGTACTTC	CASGFGAGGRETQYF
-	TRBV18	TRBJ2-7	TRBD1	TGTGCCAGCTCACTCAGGACAGGGGGACCCCTGGAGCAGTACTTC	CASSLRTGGPLEQYF
-	TRBV11-3	TRBJ2-5	TRBD2	TGTGCCAGCAGCTTCGGGACTAGCGGTCAAGAGACCCAGTACTTC	CASSFGTSGQETQYF
once	TRBV5-4	TRBJ1-2	-	TGTGCCAGCAGCTTGTTGCAGGGACTCTATGGCTACACCTTC	CASSLLQGLYGYTF
-	TRBV5-1	TRBJ2-7	TRBD1	TGCGCCAGCAGCTTAGACAGGGGGCGCGGCGAGCAGTACTTC	CASSLDRGRGEQYF
-	TRBV5-4	TRBJ2-7	TRBD1	TGTGCCAGCAGCCGGGACAGCTTATCCTACGAGCAGTACTTC	CASSRDSLSYEQYF
-	TRBV28	TRBJ2-2	TRBD2	TGTGCCAGCAGCTTAACCGGCGGCGGGAGAGGCACCGGGGAGCTGTTTTTT	CASSLTGGGRGTGELFF
-	TRBV15	TRBJ1-6	-	TGTGCCACCAGCAGGGCAGGGGCGTCACAACTTGATTCACCCCTCCACTTT	CATSRAGASQLDSPLHF
once	TRBV5-4	TRBJ2-7	TRBD2	TGTGCCAGCAGCTTAGGGCTAGCGGACTACGAGCAGTACTTC	CASSLGLADYEQYF
-	TRBV5-4	TRBJ2-1	TRBD2	TGTGCCAGCAGCAACAGGGAGGCGGGGGGCTGGTACAATGAGCAGTTCTTC	CASSNREAGGWYNEQFF
few	TRBV6-4	TRBJ2-3	TRBD2	TGTGCCAGCAGTCCCAGCGGGGGGTTACTCACAGATACGCAGTATTTT	CASSPSGGLLTDTQYF
-	TRBV27	TRBJ2-1	TRBD2	TGTGCCAGCAGCACTGGACTAGCGCTCAATGAGCAGTTCTTC	CASSTGLALNEQFF
few	TRBV2	TRBJ2-2	-	TGTGCCAGCAGGCCCCTTCAGGGTCGGGCCGGGGAGCTGTTTTTT	CASRPLQGRAGELFF
-	TRBV5-4	TRBJ2-7	-	TGTGCCAGCAGCTTGTTCGCGGGCTCCTACGAGCAGTACTTC	CASSLFAGSYEQYF
-	TRBV19	TRBJ1-1	-	TGTGCCAGTAGTCCACGGGACACTGAAGCTTTCTTT	CASSPRDTEAFF
-	TRBV5-1	TRBJ2-5	-	TGCGCCAGCAGCCTAATTCGGGAGACCCAGTACTTC	CASSLIRETQYF
-	TRBV18	TRBJ2-3	TRBD2	TGTGCCAGCTCACCTAGCGGGGGCCTCACAGATACGCAGTATTTT	CASSPSGGLTDTQYF
-	TRBV30	TRBJ2-2	-	TGTGCCTGGAGGCGACCGGGTCCGAACACCGGGGAGCTGTTTTTT	CAWRRPGPNTGELFF
once	TRBV6-4	TRBJ1-2	-	TGTGCCAGCAGTGACGGGCAGGCGCGAAATGGCTACACCTTC	CASSDGQARNGYTF
-	TRBV6-5	TRBJ2-5	TRBD1	TGTGCCAGCAGGGGGACAGGGACCCAAGAGACCCAGTACTTC	CASRGTGTQETQYF
-	TRBV19	TRBJ2-2	TRBD1	TGTGCCAGTAGTAAAGGACAGGGGGGCCCAACCGGGGAGCTGTTTTTT	CASSKGQGGPTGELFF
once	TRBV7-9	TRBJ2-3	-	TGTGCCAGCAGCCCGCGTGAGGGGGCGCAGTATTTT	CASSPREGAQYF
-	TRBV12-3/TRBV12-4	TRBJ1-6	-	TGTGCCAGCCGAGCTCCTGAAGATTCACCCCTCCACTTT	CASRAPEDSPLHF
-	TRBV7-2	TRBJ2-2	-	TGTGCCAGCAGCCCCCAGGCGGGGACCGGGGAGCTGTTTTTT	CASSPQAGTGELFF
-	TRBV3-1/TRBV3-2	TRBJ2-5	-	TGTGCCAGCAGCCATTGGGAGTCCCGGACCCAGTACTTC	CASSHWESRTQYF
-	TRBV27	TRBJ1-1	-	TGTGCCAGCAGTTTAATAGGGGGAAACGTCGGCACTGAAGCTTTCTTT	CASSLIGGNVGTEAFF
-	TRBV4-2	TRBJ1-2	-	TGTGCCAGCAGCCAAGAACTGGGCTCTAACTATGGCTACACCTTC	CASSQELGSNYGYTF
-	TRBV6-6	TRBJ2-1	-	TGTGCCAGCAGTCGAACCCAGGGGAAGAAGGACAATGAGCAGTTCTTC	CASSRTQGKKDNEQFF
-	TRBV6-6	TRBJ1-1	-	TGTGCCAGCAGCCAAGCTGAGATGAACACTGAAGCTTTCTTT	CASSQAEMNTEAFF
-	TRBV30	TRBJ2-7	TRBD1	TGTGCCTGGAGTACAGGGGGATACGAGCAGTACTTC	CAWSTGGYEQYF
once	TRBV5-4	TRBJ1-1	-	TGTGCCAGCAGCTTGACGGACAGCGAAGCTTTCTTT	CASSLTDSEAFF
-	TRBV24-1	TRBJ2-3	-	TGTGCCACCAGTGGTTTGGGGGCGGGGAAGTATTTT	CATSGLGAGKYF
-	TRBV25-1	TRBJ2-1	TRBD2	TGTGCCAGCAGTAAACCCTTAGGGACTAGCGGTTCCTACAATGAGCAGTTCTTC	CASSKPLGTSGSYNEQFF
-	TRBV3-1/TRBV3-2	TRBJ1-2	-	TGTGCCAGCAGCCAAGACGGGGTGTATGGCTACACCTTC	CASSQDGVYGYTF
once	TRBV14	TRBJ2-2	-	TGTGCCAGCAGCCCTTTAAACACCGGGGAGCTGTTTTTT	CASSPLNTGELFF
-	TRBV28	TRBJ2-7	-	TGTGCCAGCAGTTTGGACAGATTCTACGAGCAGTACTTC	CASSLDRFYEQYF
-	TRBV2	TRBJ2-3	-	TGTGCCAGCAGTGAAGGGCAGGGTGGGACAGATACGCAGTATTTT	CASSEGQGGTDTQYF